The present T cell receptor (beta chain) was sequenced within a study of control samples from healthy donors and cancer patients. Germline CDR1 SGHNT, CDR2 YYREEE (reference sequence). The CDR3 sequence is 15 residues long. V lost 4 bases to trimming and J lost 4 bases, with 15 bases between them. Measured with immunoSEQ multiplex PCR; TCRdb has only the in-frame clones, and not every one. The sample lists roughly 150,000 clones, just over 85% occurring once. Specimen: blood. The rearrangement uses TRBV5-4 and TRBJ2-1; D is ambiguous. The clonotype originates from a man between 18 and 29 years old in good health. CDR3 sequence: CASSLDNHEYNEQFF. CDR3 nucleotides: TGTGCCAGCAGCCTAGACAACCATGAATACAATGAGCAGTTCTTC.